The sequence of this T cell receptor beta chain was determined in a study of vaccination and CD4 T cells after COVID-19. Study overall: Nasal swab PCR had detected SARS-CoV-2 in convalescent patients, several mild and one severe. Two doses of either BNT162b2 or mRNA-1273 vaccine went to participants. Cells received overlapping spike peptides from SARS-CoV-2, HCoV-NL63, HCoV-OC43 and HCoV-229E as stimulation.

This clonotype is labeled medium-sized. The antigen is not known. Broader study findings: From a median of roughly 21 to 38, SARS-CoV-2-reactive clonotypes increased, though not significantly.

Cultured CD4+ T-cell DNA underwent Oncomine TCR Beta short-read sequencing. MiXCR, run by TCRdb on the PCR reads, gives a single entry per CDR3 protein. Among 5,000 or so distinct CDR3 sequences listed, 30% were seen once. Described treatment: 10-day PBMC culture with coronavirus spike peptide pools or control peptides (ViraFEST assay). Germline loops: CDR1 SGHTA, CDR2 FQGTGA. The CDR3 extends over 13 amino acids. V was clipped by 4 bases and J by 2 bases; unmatched bases: 1. The sequencing here drew on CD4+ T cells from blood, cultured in vitro, taken after SARS-CoV-2 vaccination. This chain connects TRBV7-3 to TRBJ2-5, with 7 bases aligning to TRBD1. The sequence was collected from a human donor who had recovered from COVID-19. The DNA for the CDR3 is TGTGCCAGCAGCTGGACAGGTCAAGAGACCCAGTACTTC. It translates to CASSWTGQETQYF.